One sample yielded the 8 T cell receptor beta chains listed below, sequenced in a study of control samples from healthy donors and cancer patients. TCRdb keeps only in-frame clones here, not all; method: immunoSEQ multiplex PCR. The data show 130,000 or so clones, about 89% seen once. The specimen sequenced was blood. The receptors stem from a man aged 18 to 30 in good health.

V is TRBV12-3 or TRBV12-4 and J is TRBJ2-1, with a possible D match to TRBD2 (6 bases). The CDR3 length is 13 residues. V was pared by 7 bases and J by 6 bases, with 13 bases between. Here the CDR3 reads CASKRDSANEQFF. The CDR3 region has the DNA TGTGCCAGCAAAAGGGACTCCGCCAATGAGCAGTTCTTC.

The V call is TRBV2, the J call TRBJ2-5; a possible D gene is TRBD2 (5 bases). Germline CDR1 SNHLY, CDR2 FYNNEI. Trimming left V 4 bases short and J 1 base short, with 13 bases between. CDR3 length: 15 residues. CDR3 DNA sequence: TGTGCCAGCAGTGTGGTGACTACTTTCCAAGAGACCCAGTACTTC. Its translation: CASSVVTTFQETQYF.

Written as DNA, the CDR3 is TGTGCCAGCAGCTTAATCGGACTACAAGAGACCCAGTACTTC. Its protein is CASSLIGLQETQYF. The chain has TRBV7-2 and TRBJ2-5, with a weak D call TRBD2 (6 bases). Germline V gene sequence: CDR1 SGHTA, CDR2 FQGNSA. The CDR3 contains 14 residues. V shed 2 bases and J shed 2 bases, with 9 bases lying between them.

The chain joins TRBV7-2 to TRBJ2-7, with TRBD2 matching over 11 bases. The CDR3 extends over 15 amino acids. Germline loops: CDR1 SGHTA, CDR2 FQGNSA. V trimming: 4 bases; J trimming: 2 bases; junction bases outside the gene matches: 4. The DNA for the CDR3 is TGTGCCAGCAGCTCCGGGACTAGCGGAACCTACGAGCAGTACTTC. The encoded protein is CASSSGTSGTYEQYF.

The chain couples TRBV14 to TRBJ2-5; D may match TRBD1 or TRBD2 (5 bases each). The CDR3 is 14 residues long. Germline V CDR1 and CDR2: SGHDN, FVKESK. Deletions cut 2 bases from V and 7 bases from J, with 14 bases between. Written as DNA, the CDR3 is TGTGCCAGCAGCCAATCCCAGGGTCGGGGGACCCAGTACTTC. Amino acids: CASSQSQGRGTQYF.

J is TRBJ2-7 and V is TRBV10-3; a possible D gene is TRBD2 (6 bases). With 6 bases removed from V and 4 bases from J, the gap between germline ends came to 22 bases. The CDR3 covers 16 residues. Germline lookup yields CDR1 ENHRY and CDR2 SYGVKD. The CDR3 protein is CAIRTNLGGFGYEQYF. In DNA form, the CDR3 reads TGTGCCATCAGGACTAATCTAGGAGGGTTCGGGTACGAGCAGTACTTC.

J is TRBJ1-4 and V is TRBV6-1, with D hard to call. CDR1 and CDR2 from the germline V gene are MNHNS and SASEGT. This CDR3 region has 15 residues. V was trimmed by 1 base and J by 4 bases, leaving 10 bases between them. CDR3 sequence (DNA): TGTGCCAGCAGTGAAGGGTCAGGAATTAATGAAAAACTGTTTTTT. Its translation is CASSEGSGINEKLFF.

V gene TRBV27 combines with J gene TRBJ1-2, with D uncertain. V was shortened by 5 bases and J by 1 base, with 11 bases between the two germline ends. The CDR3 length is 14 residues. CDR1 MNHEY and CDR2 SMNVEV come from the germline V gene (reference sequence). CDR3 region: CASSPFGLNYGYTF. As DNA, the CDR3 is TGTGCCAGCAGTCCCTTCGGGCTTAACTATGGCTACACCTTC.